What follows describes a single T cell receptor beta chain. Germline CDR1 and CDR2: SGDLS and YYNGEE. The CDR3 totals 16 residues. V shed 0 bases and J shed 7 bases, with 16 bases lying between them. Profiling relied on immunoSEQ multiplex PCR, and the TCRdb table lists in-frame clones only, not all of them. The table includes more than 8,000 clones, 85% to 90% detected once. The data stem from a study of T cell clonotyping in hematopoietic cell transplantation. Study as a whole: Recipient blood drawn about 28 days pretransplant and days 30, 100, 180 after.

Sequences were derived from peripheral blood mononuclear cells, sampled at the time of graft-versus-host disease after allogeneic stem cell transplant. The rearrangement links TRBV9 to TRBJ2-2, with a tentative D call TRBD2 (5 bases). This TCR came from a male patient over 55 who had an allogeneic stem cell transplant from a related donor, so the T cells may come from the graft donor. Some clones in this sample may be carry-over from other donors' samples. CDR3 DNA: TGTGCCAGCAGCGTAGCTCCCCCCCCGGGGTTCGGGGAGCTGTTTTTT. Protein product: CASSVAPPPGFGELFF.